Shown below are 19 T cell receptor beta chains from a single sample sequenced in a study of response to subunit inactivated influenza vaccine. TCRdb reprocessed the RT-PCR reads with MiXCR, giving one entry per CDR3 protein. The table lists 450,000 to 700,000 distinct CDR3 sequences, 14% of them singletons, with over 8.5% in the top ten. Source: PBMCs from blood, taken 11 to 12 days after vaccination. Every receptor here comes from a man aged 50 or older who received an inactivated influenza vaccine.

This clonotype was seen more than once but under ten times. The chain couples TRBV12-3 or TRBV12-4 to TRBJ2-7; TRBD2 matches 10 bases. The J segment lost 5 bases and the V segment lost 8 bases, leaving 6 bases of the junction unmatched. The CDR3 has 13 amino acids. CDR3 sequence (DNA): TGTGCCAGCGGATCGGGACTAGCGAACGAGCAGTACTTC. Translation: CASGSGLANEQYF.

This clonotype was picked up a small number of times. J is TRBJ2-7 and V is TRBV7-2; 12 bases are shared with TRBD2. The CDR3 contains 15 residues. Germline trimming cut 5 bases from V and 4 bases from J; bases unmatched to any gene: 6. Germline V gene lookup returns CDR1 SGHTA and CDR2 FQGNSA. CDR3: CASSPRTSGVYEQYF. The CDR3 DNA sequence: TGTGCCAGCAGCCCCCGGACTAGCGGGGTTTACGAGCAGTACTTC.

The rearrangement links TRBV12-3 or TRBV12-4 to TRBJ2-7, with D unclear. The CDR3 covers 16 residues. Trimming took 6 bases from V and 0 from J, leaving 18 bases between them. CDR3 amino acids: CASRPAFTPSSYEQYF. CDR3 DNA sequence: TGTGCCAGCAGACCAGCGTTCACCCCAAGCTCCTACGAGCAGTACTTC.

The chain is built from TRBV18 and TRBJ1-2; no reliable D call. The CDR3 covers 12 residues. Germline CDR1 is KGHSH and CDR2 is LQKENI. Trimming left V 3 bases short and J 8 bases short, with 10 bases between. Here the CDR3 DNA reads TGTGCCAGCTCACCTGACACGATCGGCTACACCTTC. It translates to CASSPDTIGYTF.

V usage is TRBV2 and J usage is TRBJ2-5, with 8 bases fitting TRBD2. There are 15 residues in the CDR3. Germline-derived CDR1 and CDR2 are SNHLY and FYNNEI. V gave up 2 bases and J gave up 4 bases; unmatched junction bases: 6. The CDR3 DNA sequence: TGTGCCAGCAGTGAACGTCATAGCGGGGCAGAGACCCAGTACTTC. Encoded protein: CASSERHSGAETQYF.

This clonotype has at least ten counts. This sequence joins TRBV27 and TRBJ2-1, with D possibly matching TRBD2 (7 bases). The CDR3 is made up of 14 amino acids. Germline CDR1 reads MNHEY; CDR2 reads SMNVEV (reference sequence). The ends were cut back, 8 bases at V and 7 bases at J, with 18 bases in the middle. Written as DNA, the CDR3 is TGTGCCAGCTCATACGGGGGGCCAACGAATGAGCAGTTCTTC. It specifies CASSYGGPTNEQFF.

This clonotype appeared many times. J is TRBJ2-1 and V is TRBV28; unclear D gene. The CDR3 sequence is 13 residues long. The germline V and J ends were trimmed by 8 bases and 8 bases, with 16 bases remaining between them. CDR1 and CDR2 from the germline V gene are MDHEN and SYDVKM. This chain's CDR3 is CASLPGISDEQFF. CDR3 nucleotides: TGTGCCAGCCTCCCTGGGATTTCCGATGAGCAGTTCTTC.

This clonotype was counted a few times. V usage is TRBV20-1 and J usage is TRBJ1-6, with a possible D match to TRBD1 (6 bases). The germline V gene encodes CDR1 DFQATT and CDR2 SNEGSKA (reference sequence). There are 13 residues in the CDR3. CDR3 protein: CSCLGAHNSPLHF. The CDR3 DNA follows: TGCAGCTGCCTGGGGGCGCACAATTCACCCCTCCACTTT.

This clonotype was seen only a few times. J is TRBJ2-1 and V is TRBV5-1, with 8 bases aligning to TRBD2. After removal of 5 bases from V and 8 bases from J, the junction contained 15 bases not matched to a gene. Germline V gene lookup returns CDR1 SGHRS and CDR2 YFSETQ. This CDR3 comprises 16 residues. The CDR3 DNA reads as TGCGCCAGCAGACAAGCGGGAGAGCCATACTCCCATGAGCAGTTCTTC. This gives the protein CASRQAGEPYSHEQFF.

The V and J genes are TRBV10-3 and TRBJ2-3; D not certain. Germline CDR1 is ENHRY and CDR2 is SYGVKD. V lost 0 bases to trimming and J lost 1 base, with 5 bases between them. This CDR3 has 14 residues. The CDR3 sequence is CAISESQGTDTQYF. CDR3 bases: TGTGCCATCAGTGAGTCGCAGGGCACAGATACGCAGTATTTT.

CDR3 loop: CASSLFPVTQYF. Here the CDR3 DNA reads TGTGCCAGCAGCTTATTCCCCGTTACGCAGTATTTT. The chain combines TRBV7-2 with TRBJ2-3; D is unresolved. Deletions cut 2 bases from V and 8 bases from J, with 8 bases between. Germline CDR1 SGHTA, CDR2 FQGNSA. The CDR3 has 12 residues.

This clonotype has just a few counts. This rearrangement joins TRBV29-1 to TRBJ2-3; D gene unclear. The length of the CDR3 is 16 residues. CDR1 and CDR2 from the germline V gene are SQVTM and ANQGSEA. Trimming removed 2 bases from V and 4 bases from J, with 19 bases in between. The CDR3, as DNA: TGCAGCGTTGAACCCAATCGCGTCGGACGATCAGATACGCAGTATTTT. This sequence encodes CSVEPNRVGRSDTQYF.

The chain links TRBV20-1 to TRBJ2-7; 12 bases agree with TRBD2. This CDR3 is built from 14 residues. Germline V gene lookup returns CDR1 DFQATT and CDR2 SNEGSKA (reference sequence). The ends lost 6 bases at V and 3 bases at J; junction bases unmatched: 6. The CDR3 nucleotides read TGCAGTGCGACAGGACTAGCGGGATTCTACGAGCAGTACTTC. It codes for CSATGLAGFYEQYF.

The rearrangement links TRBV7-2 to TRBJ2-3; 8 nucleotides line up with TRBD2. The CDR3 contains 19 residues. The ends lost 0 bases at V and 7 bases at J; junction bases unmatched: 18. Germline lookup yields CDR1 SGHTA and CDR2 FQGNSA. CDR3 coding DNA: TGTGCCAGCAGCTTAGCGCTTTGGGTAGGGGGACTAGGGCAAAATACGCAGTATTTT. Encoded protein: CASSLALWVGGLGQNTQYF.

V gene TRBV20-1 combines with J gene TRBJ2-2, with a weak D call TRBD2 (6 bases). V was trimmed by 0 bases and J by 0 bases, leaving 11 bases between them. Looked up from germline, CDR1 is DFQATT and CDR2 is SNEGSKA (reference sequence). CDR3 length: 16 residues. The CDR3 sequence is CSARDMVAANTGELFF. The CDR3 region has the DNA TGCAGTGCTAGAGATATGGTAGCGGCGAACACCGGGGAGCTGTTTTTT.

This chain links TRBV29-1 with TRBJ2-1, with 8 bases fitting TRBD2. CDR3 length equals 18 residues. The J segment lost 4 bases and the V segment lost 2 bases, leaving 16 bases of the junction unmatched. Germline CDR1 is SQVTM and CDR2 is ANQGSEA. The CDR3: CSVEWGLSSGIRYNEQFF. DNA for the CDR3: TGCAGCGTTGAATGGGGCCTTAGTAGCGGGATCCGATACAATGAGCAGTTCTTC.

This chain uses TRBV7-3 with TRBJ2-7; TRBD2 matches 8 bases. This CDR3 comprises 14 residues. V was clipped by 1 base and J by 9 bases; unmatched bases: 8. Germline V gives CDR1 SGHTA, CDR2 FQGTGA. The CDR3 nucleotides are TGTGCCAGCAGCTTAAATAGCGGGAAGTCGTTGCAGTACTTC. Translation gives CASSLNSGKSLQYF.

The rearrangement links TRBV10-3 to TRBJ2-1; no clear D gene. V was trimmed by 6 bases and J by 5 bases, leaving 8 bases between them. The germline CDR1 and CDR2 sequences are ENHRY and SYGVKD. This CDR3 region has 12 residues. The CDR3 sequence is CAISVSDNEQFF. The CDR3 DNA sequence: TGTGCCATCAGCGTCAGCGACAATGAGCAGTTCTTC.

DNA for the CDR3: TGCAGCGTTGAAGTATTGGGCCCTGAGCAGTTCTTC. As protein: CSVEVLGPEQFF. The V gene is TRBV29-1, the J gene TRBJ2-1; D is unresolved. Germline CDR1 is SQVTM and CDR2 is ANQGSEA. V was pared by 1 base and J by 9 bases, with 10 bases between. The CDR3 has 12 residues.